Presented here are 13 T cell receptor beta chains from one specimen sequenced in a study of T cells in localized non-small cell lung cancer. Some clones are missing from TCRdb's copy, which holds only in-frame ones; the method was immunoSEQ multiplex PCR. The sample lists under 30,000 clones, about nine tenths occurring once. This specimen consisted of peripheral blood, obtained before any cancer treatment. The origin of the receptors is a woman aged 35 to 70 with stage I lung adenocarcinoma.

This CDR3 is CASSLVLGLALGLFF. The DNA for the CDR3 is TGTGCCAGCAGCTTAGTTCTTGGGCTGGCGCTCGGACTGTTTTTT. The rearrangement joins TRBV7-9 to TRBJ1-4; D remains unclear. V lost 1 base and J lost 13, with 19 bases in between. The CDR3 spans 15 residues. The V gene's germline CDR1 is SEHNR and CDR2 FQNEAQ (reference sequence). The full variable domain, with the rest looked up from reference TRBV7-9 and TRBJ1-4, is DTGVSQNPRHKITKRGQNVTFRCDPISEHNRLYWYRQTLGQGPEFLTYFQNEAQLEKSRLLSDRFSAERPKGSFSTLEIQRTEQGDSAMYLCASSLVLGLALGLFFGSGTQLSVL.

The genes are TRBV20-1 and TRBJ1-3; D is ambiguous. Germline values: CDR1 DFQATT, CDR2 SNEGSKA (reference sequence). The length of the CDR3 is 11 residues. Trimming took off 5 bases at V and 1 base at J, with 3 bases between the two ends. The CDR3 loop is CSAYSGNTIYF. CDR3 nucleotide sequence: TGCAGTGCTTATTCTGGAAACACCATATATTTT.

This chain connects TRBV9 to TRBJ1-1; D gene unclear. This CDR3 is 12 amino acids long. Trimming pared 3 bases from V and 6 bases from J, leaving 9 bases between. Germline V gene data show CDR1 as SGDLS and CDR2 as YYNGEE. The CDR3 protein is CASSAPPAEAFF. The CDR3 nucleotides read TGTGCCAGCAGCGCGCCCCCCGCTGAAGCTTTCTTT.

In the case of this clone: A junction boundary mismatches the germline segment, possibly from a read error. Different DNA sequences within this sample yield the same CDR3. The chain is built from TRBV6-5 and TRBJ1-2, with 8 bases identical to TRBD1. The germline gives CDR1 MNHEY, CDR2 SVGAGI. The CDR3 length is 14 residues. The CDR3 reads CASRMQGAGYGYTF. The CDR3 DNA reads as TGTGCCAGCAGGATGCAGGGGGCTGGGTATGGCTACACCTTT.

The rearrangement joins TRBV19 to TRBJ2-2; D unclear. CDR1 and CDR2 (germline): LNHDA, SQIVND (reference sequence). Trimming left V 0 bases short and J 7 bases short, with 9 bases between. CDR3 length: 14 residues. CDR3: CASSIDREIGELFF. The DNA of the CDR3 is TGTGCCAGTAGTATAGATAGGGAAATCGGGGAGCTGTTTTTT.

This sequence joins TRBV7-9 and TRBJ2-6; the D gene is possibly TRBD1 (6 bases). The V and J ends lost 5 bases and 0 bases respectively, with 17 bases between them. The CDR3 sequence is 18 residues long. Germline CDR1 and CDR2: SEHNR and FQNEAQ (reference sequence). For the CDR3, the DNA is TGTGCCAGCAGCCATCGAAGGACAGATCTCTCTGGGGCCAACGTCCTGACTTTC. It codes for CASSHRRTDLSGANVLTF.

This chain joins TRBV6-5 and TRBJ2-1; D call uncertain. Germline CDR1 and CDR2: MNHEY and SVGAGI. This CDR3 is 14 amino acids long. The V end lost 6 bases, the J end lost 7 bases, and 16 bases lay between the germline ends. CDR3 loop: CASSRTSGRNEQFF. The CDR3 DNA sequence: TGTGCCAGCAGCCGAACCTCTGGGCGAAATGAGCAGTTCTTC.

The CDR3 is CSVEGGTSGPSKKTQYF. CDR3 coding DNA: TGCAGCGTTGAGGGGGGGACTAGCGGACCGTCCAAGAAGACCCAGTACTTC. The V gene is TRBV29-1, the J gene TRBJ2-5; 11 nucleotides align to TRBD2. V lost 3 bases and J lost 6; bases outside the gene matches: 15. This CDR3 is 17 amino acids long. Germline loops: CDR1 SQVTM, CDR2 ANQGSEA.

This chain links TRBV6-1 with TRBJ1-5; possible D gene TRBD1, 6 bases. The CDR3 sequence is 15 residues long. Trimming removed 6 bases from V and 2 bases from J, with 14 bases in between. In germline, CDR1 is MNHNS, CDR2 SASEGT. The DNA for the CDR3 is TGTGCCAGCAGACCTTACAGGGCCGGCAATCAGCCCCAGCATTTT. It yields the protein CASRPYRAGNQPQHF.

V usage is TRBV28 and J usage is TRBJ1-2, with D hard to call. The V end was cut by 1 base, the J end by 0 bases, with 9 bases between. Germline loops: CDR1 MDHEN, CDR2 SYDVKM. This CDR3 has 15 residues. The CDR3 DNA is TGTGCCAGCAGTTTATCCACAATCGCTAACTATGGCTACACCTTC. It encodes CASSLSTIANYGYTF.

The chain employs TRBV15 and TRBJ2-2; TRBD2 is a possible D gene (5 bases). Germline V CDR1 and CDR2: LNHNV, YYDKDF (reference sequence). The CDR3 extends over 14 amino acids. V was trimmed by 0 bases and J by 7 bases, leaving 9 bases between them. Written as DNA, the CDR3 is TGTGCCACCAGCAGAGATCGCGGGTTCGGGGAGCTGTTTTTT. Its protein product is CATSRDRGFGELFF.

This chain links TRBV19 with TRBJ1-4, with D maybe TRBD1 (6 bases). Trimming cost V 3 bases and J 3 bases, with 11 bases left between them. Germline assignment: CDR1 LNHDA and CDR2 SQIVND (reference sequence). The CDR3 loop spans 15 amino acids. The CDR3 DNA reads TGTGCCAGTAGTATGATACAGGGATCTAATGAAAAACTGTTTTTT. This gives the protein CASSMIQGSNEKLFF.

The J gene is TRBJ2-3, the V gene TRBV28; the match to TRBD2 covers 13 bases. Germline lookup yields CDR1 MDHEN and CDR2 SYDVKM. Trimming at V came to 5 bases and at J to 3 bases, leaving 11 bases not matched to a gene. This CDR3 region has 18 residues. The CDR3 sequence is CASSTPYPGLAGTDTQYF. The CDR3 region has the DNA TGTGCCAGCAGTACTCCATACCCGGGACTAGCGGGAACAGATACGCAGTATTTT.